The 26 T cell receptor beta chains presented below share a single source sample, sequenced in a study of blood T cell repertoires in COVID-19. Produced via immunoSEQ multiplex PCR; TCRdb's table is partial and in-frame only. The sample includes about 360,000 clones, approximately 89% of them seen just once. The sample consisted of PBMCs or T cells enriched from blood (not recorded which). Receptors originate from a man aged 35 to 55 in a cohort exposed to, infected with or recovered from COVID-19 (not recorded which).

This clone showed up just once. This sequence joins TRBV28 and TRBJ1-4, with a tentative D call TRBD1 (5 bases). The germline V and J ends were trimmed by 3 bases and 7 bases, with 15 bases remaining between them. CDR1 is MDHEN and CDR2 is SYDVKM in the germline V gene. This CDR3 spans 15 amino acids. The CDR3 sequence is CASSFLRGPSEKLFF. The CDR3 nucleotides read TGTGCCAGCAGTTTCCTAAGGGGCCCGAGTGAAAAACTGTTTTTT.

J is TRBJ2-4 and V is TRBV5-6; TRBD1 agrees at 7 bases. This CDR3 is built from 14 residues. V shed 1 base, J shed 3 bases, and the junction held 1 base outside the gene matches. The V gene's germline CDR1 is SGHDT and CDR2 YYEEEE. CDR3 in DNA: TGTGCCAGCAGCTTGAGACAGGGCAAAAACATTCAGTACTTC. Amino acid sequence: CASSLRQGKNIQYF.

The genes are TRBV11-2 and TRBJ2-1; D uncertain. From germline, CDR1 is SGHAT and CDR2 FQNNGV. V lost 4 bases to trimming and J lost 0 bases, with 13 bases between them. The CDR3 extends over 16 amino acids. Here the CDR3 reads CASSSQTYSSYNEQFF. The CDR3 region has the DNA TGTGCCAGCAGCTCCCAGACGTACAGCTCCTACAATGAGCAGTTCTTC.

The chain combines TRBV12-5 with TRBJ1-1, with D perhaps matching TRBD1 (5 bases). The V end was cut by 7 bases, the J end by 4 bases, with 22 bases between. Germline CDR1 LGHNT, CDR2 FRNRAP. This CDR3 has 16 residues. CDR3: CASAITGEGRGTEAFF. The CDR3 nucleotides are TGTGCTAGTGCCATTACTGGAGAAGGGAGGGGCACTGAAGCTTTCTTT.

The count of this clone is one. V is TRBV2 and J is TRBJ1-5; TRBD1 is a possible D gene (6 bases). Germline lookup yields CDR1 SNHLY and CDR2 FYNNEI. CDR3 length equals 15 residues. The V and J ends lost 6 bases and 3 bases respectively, with 15 bases between them. DNA for the CDR3: TGTGCCAGCAGCCTATTGACAGGAACCAATCAGCCCCAGCATTTT. As protein: CASSLLTGTNQPQHF.

A few counts support this clone. The chain is built from TRBV11-2 and TRBJ2-2; possibly TRBD2 for D (6 bases). CDR3 length equals 19 residues. Trimming pared 0 bases from V and 0 bases from J, leaving 17 bases between. The V gene's germline CDR1 is SGHAT and CDR2 FQNNGV. The CDR3 region is CASSLEAGRTASNTGELFF. The CDR3 DNA is TGTGCCAGCAGCTTAGAGGCGGGGCGGACGGCCTCGAACACCGGGGAGCTGTTTTTT.

The V call is TRBV10-2, the J call TRBJ1-6; 9 bases line up with TRBD1. The V and J ends lost 4 bases and 10 bases, in that order; junction bases with no gene match: 8. Germline-derived CDR1 and CDR2 are WSHSY and SAAADI. This CDR3 has 15 amino acids. The CDR3 DNA is TGCGCCAGCAGTGTTAAGGGACAGGGCGGCTCACCCCTCCACTTT. Amino acids: CASSVKGQGGSPLHF.

The chain carries TRBV27 and TRBJ2-5, with D possibly TRBD2 on 5 matching bases. The CDR3 totals 12 residues. Germline CDR1 reads MNHEY; CDR2 reads SMNVEV (reference sequence). Trimming left V 6 bases short and J 10 bases short, with 15 bases between. The CDR3 sequence is CASSSGDRVQYF. CDR3 bases: TGTGCCAGCAGCTCCGGGGATAGGGTCCAGTACTTC.

The rearrangement joins TRBV11-2 to TRBJ2-7, with D tentatively TRBD2 (6 bases). There are 15 residues in the CDR3. V was cut by 6 bases and J by 0 bases, with 15 bases left in between. Germline lookup yields CDR1 SGHAT and CDR2 FQNNGV. CDR3 region: CASSRSQAGSYEQYF. DNA of the CDR3: TGTGCCAGCAGTCGATCTCAAGCGGGCTCCTACGAGCAGTACTTC.

The rearrangement links TRBV9 to TRBJ2-5; TRBD1 agrees at 9 bases. The germline V gene encodes CDR1 SGDLS and CDR2 YYNGEE. The CDR3 consists of 14 residues. J gave up 1 base and V 5 bases, and 3 bases lay outside the gene matches. The CDR3 loop reads CASSQTGGQETQYF. CDR3 DNA sequence: TGTGCCAGCAGTCAGACAGGGGGCCAAGAGACCCAGTACTTC.

This CDR3 reads CASSVGLAGAGTGELFF. The CDR3 DNA reads as TGTGCCAGCAGCGTAGGACTAGCGGGAGCGGGCACCGGGGAGCTGTTTTTT. The genes are TRBV9 and TRBJ2-2, with TRBD2 identical over 12 bases. Unmatched junction bases numbered 4, after V lost 0 bases and J lost 4 bases. Germline V CDR1 and CDR2: SGDLS, YYNGEE. This CDR3 is built from 17 residues.

The V gene is TRBV24-1, the J gene TRBJ1-5; tentatively, D is TRBD1 (6 bases). The CDR3 has 14 amino acids. Germline-derived CDR1 and CDR2 are KGHDR and SFDVKD. The ends were cut back, 7 bases at V and 7 bases at J, with 16 bases in the middle. The CDR3 DNA sequence: TGTGCCACCAGCCCGGGGGGGGGCTGGCAGCCCCAGCATTTT. It encodes CATSPGGGWQPQHF.

In the case of this clone: The same CDR3 arises from other DNA sequences in this sample as well. The chain combines TRBV29-1 with TRBJ1-3; unclear D gene. The CDR3 consists of 11 residues. Trimming left V 6 bases short and J 0 bases short, with 3 bases between. Germline CDR1 SQVTM, CDR2 ANQGSEA. DNA for the CDR3: TGCAGCGTCAACTCTGGAAACACCATATATTTT. Protein: CSVNSGNTIYF.

The V and J genes are TRBV2 and TRBJ2-1; 8 nucleotides align to TRBD2. Germline CDR1 reads SNHLY; CDR2 reads FYNNEI. This CDR3 spans 14 amino acids. The ends lost 6 bases at V and 0 bases at J; junction bases unmatched: 1. CDR3 DNA: TGTGCCAGCAGGGGGACTAGCTCCTACAATGAGCAGTTCTTC. Translated, it gives CASRGTSSYNEQFF.

The chain is built from TRBV5-1 and TRBJ2-1; 7 nucleotides align to TRBD1. From germline, CDR1 is SGHRS and CDR2 YFSETQ. V was clipped by 2 bases and J by 6 bases; unmatched bases: 5. The CDR3 covers 14 residues. CDR3 amino acids: CASSLLTGANEQFF. The CDR3 region has the DNA TGCGCCAGCAGCTTACTTACAGGGGCCAATGAGCAGTTCTTC.

The chain employs TRBV7-9 and TRBJ1-2, with TRBD1 matching over 8 bases. The CDR3 has 15 amino acids. Unmatched junction bases numbered 7, after V lost 5 bases and J lost 2 bases. Germline-derived CDR1 and CDR2 are SEHNR and FQNEAQ (reference sequence). CDR3 bases: TGTGCCAGCAGCCATACATGGACAGGGAACTATGGCTACACCTTC. Translated: CASSHTWTGNYGYTF.

This chain joins TRBV28 and TRBJ1-4, with a tentative D call TRBD1 (6 bases). This CDR3 is built from 13 residues. Germline V gives CDR1 MDHEN, CDR2 SYDVKM. The ends were cut back, 5 bases at V and 8 bases at J, with 12 bases in the middle. The CDR3 bases are TGTGCCAGCAGTCGACAGGCGGGCGAAAAACTGTTTTTT. The encoded protein is CASSRQAGEKLFF.

The chain combines TRBV28 with TRBJ1-4; 7 positions agree with TRBD1. Germline V gene data show CDR1 as MDHEN and CDR2 as SYDVKM. The CDR3 has 15 amino acids. The J segment lost 7 bases and the V segment lost 5 bases, leaving 10 bases of the junction unmatched. The CDR3 DNA follows: TGTGCCAGCAGTAGACCTCGACAGGGCGGTGAAAAACTGTTTTTT. It is translated as CASSRPRQGGEKLFF.

The chain combines TRBV11-2 with TRBJ2-7, with D possibly TRBD2 on 6 matching bases. Germline CDR1 and CDR2: SGHAT and FQNNGV. The CDR3 totals 15 residues. V lost 1 base, J lost 0 bases, and 10 bases lay in between. The CDR3 nucleotides read TGTGCCAGCAGCTTAGTTTCTAGCGCCTCCTACGAGCAGTACTTC. Translated, it gives CASSLVSSASYEQYF.

DNA of the CDR3: TGTGCCACCAGTGATACCGGGGACAGCCTTTTCTCTGGGGCCAACGTCCTGACTTTC. This sequence encodes CATSDTGDSLFSGANVLTF. The rearrangement links TRBV24-1 to TRBJ2-6, with TRBD1 identical over 7 bases. After removal of 3 bases from V and 0 bases from J, the junction contained 10 bases not matched to a gene. This CDR3 spans 19 amino acids. CDR1 and CDR2 (germline): KGHDR, SFDVKD.

In regard to this clone: The identical CDR3 is also encoded by other nucleotide sequences in the sample. V gene TRBV20-1 combines with J gene TRBJ2-7; D perhaps matches TRBD1 (5 bases). Per the germline V gene, CDR1 is DFQATT and CDR2 is SNEGSKA (reference sequence). This CDR3 region has 11 residues. V gave up 6 bases and J gave up 5 bases, with 11 bases separating them. As DNA, the CDR3 is TGCAGTGCGAGAACCAGGGACGAGCAGTACTTC. Amino acid sequence: CSARTRDEQYF.

This clone was counted only a few times. The chain couples TRBV4-2 to TRBJ1-2; 9 bases are a match to TRBD1. The J segment lost 2 bases and the V segment lost 1 base, leaving 5 bases of the junction unmatched. The germline V gene encodes CDR1 LGHNA and CDR2 YNFKEQ. This CDR3 spans 16 amino acids. CDR3 bases: TGTGCCAGCAGCCAAGCCCCGGGACAGGGAAACTATGGCTACACCTTC. It specifies CASSQAPGQGNYGYTF.

This chain uses TRBV6-6 with TRBJ1-2, with D possibly TRBD1 on 5 matching bases. The germline CDR1 and CDR2 sequences are MNHNY and SVGAGI (reference sequence). Between the trimmed V and J ends, which lost 4 bases and 6 bases, there was a span of 15 bases. The CDR3 totals 14 residues. The CDR3 region is CASSSQGFSDGYTF. The CDR3 nucleotides are TGTGCCAGCAGTTCCCAGGGTTTTAGTGATGGCTACACCTTC.

J is TRBJ2-7 and V is TRBV28; D not resolved. V lost 2 bases, J lost 2 bases, and 7 bases lay in between. The CDR3 runs to 13 residues. Germline V gene data show CDR1 as MDHEN and CDR2 as SYDVKM. The CDR3 reads CASSLPGTYEQYF. CDR3 nucleotides: TGTGCCAGCAGTTTACCCGGTACCTACGAGCAGTACTTC. Combining the CDR3 with reference TRBV28 and TRBJ2-7 gives the whole variable domain DVKVTQSSRYLVKRTGEKVFLECVQDMDHENMFWYRQDPGLGLRLIYFSYDVKMKEKGDIPEGYSVSREKKERFSLILESASTNQTSMYLCASSLPGTYEQYFGPGTRLTVT.

Remarks on this clone: One junction end does not reproduce the germline sequence, and a read error may be involved. The J gene is TRBJ1-5, the V gene TRBV11-2; D is unclear. The CDR3 consists of 12 residues. CDR1 and CDR2 from the germline V gene are SGHAT and FQNNGV. The CDR3 sequence: CASSLLGQAQHF. For the CDR3, the DNA is TGTGCCAGCAGCTTACTCGGTCAGGCCCAGCATTTT.

Written as DNA, the CDR3 is TGCAGCGTTGCTGGGGCTAGTAGTAATGAAAAACTGTTTTTT. Amino acid sequence: CSVAGASSNEKLFF. This chain connects TRBV29-1 to TRBJ1-4; D perhaps matches TRBD1 (5 bases). V shed 4 bases and J shed 4 bases, with 13 bases lying between them. The CDR3 loop spans 14 amino acids. Germline V gives CDR1 SQVTM, CDR2 ANQGSEA.